Following are 26 T cell receptor beta chains from one sample sequenced in a study of beta chain features in type 1 diabetes. Their antigens remain unidentified. All of the isolated RNA was reverse transcribed, so expressed TCRB transcripts were sequenced. Here immunoSEQ multiplex PCR was the method, and the copy in TCRdb shows in-frame clones only, minus some. The sample holds nearly 700,000 clones; 13% are singletons and the top ten take about 0.02%. Points from the study as a whole: Shorter TCRB CDR3s, moderately but significantly so, were found in Type 1 diabetes patients in all four CD4+ subsets.

Input material: naive CD4+ T cells from blood. These receptor sequences come from a man aged 18 to 29 with type 1 diabetes.

This clone has only one observation. This may be a read error: a much more frequent sequence differs by one nucleotide. Other DNA sequences of this sample code for an identical CDR3. This rearrangement joins TRBV5-6 to TRBJ2-5, with a possible D match to TRBD2 (5 bases). V gave up 2 bases and J gave up 7 bases, with 6 bases separating them. CDR1 and CDR2 (germline): SGHDT, YYEEEE. The CDR3 runs 11 residues. The CDR3 loop reads CASSLEGTQYF. The CDR3 DNA follows: TGTGCCAGCAGCTTAGAGGGGACCCAGTACTTC. Based on the CDR3 plus reference TRBV5-6 and TRBJ2-5, the full variable domain is DAGVTQSPTHLIKTRGQQVTLRCSPKSGHDTVSWYQQALGQGPQFIFQYYEEEERQRGNFPDRFSGHQFPNYSSELNVNALLLGDSALYLCASSLEGTQYFGPGTRLLVL.

The chain links TRBV6-5 to TRBJ1-2; D is perhaps TRBD1 (6 bases). The CDR3 has 16 residues. The germline V gene has CDR1 MNHEY and CDR2 SVGAGI. With 2 bases removed from V and 0 bases from J, the gap between germline ends came to 13 bases. The CDR3 loop reads CASSYTGWRPNYGYTF. The CDR3 DNA reads TGTGCCAGCAGTTACACAGGGTGGCGGCCTAACTATGGCTACACCTTC.

The J gene is TRBJ1-3, the V gene TRBV18, with D uncertain. Germline-derived CDR1 and CDR2 are KGHSH and LQKENI. The V end was cut by 4 bases, the J end by 0 bases, with 13 bases between. The CDR3 covers 16 residues. CDR3 sequence reads: CASSLGGSSSGNTIYF. As DNA, the CDR3 is TGTGCCAGCTCACTCGGAGGCAGCTCCTCTGGAAACACCATATATTTT.

This clone turned up a few times. This chain uses TRBV30 with TRBJ2-3; 7 positions agree with TRBD1. The germline V gene has CDR1 GTSNPN and CDR2 SVGIG (reference sequence). CDR3 length: 15 amino acids. The junction had 6 bases not matched to a gene; V was cut back by 2 bases and J by 1 base. CDR3 loop: CAWSFDRVGTDTQYF. CDR3 sequence (DNA): TGTGCCTGGAGTTTTGACAGGGTGGGCACAGATACGCAGTATTTT.

This clone was seen a few times. Additional DNA sequences in this sample encode the identical CDR3. This chain connects TRBV11-2 to TRBJ1-1; D not resolved. Germline V lookup: CDR1 SGHAT, CDR2 FQNNGV. CDR3 length: 13 residues. The germline V and J ends were trimmed by 1 base and 2 bases, with 5 bases remaining between them. The CDR3: CASSLGENTEAFF. For the CDR3, the DNA is TGTGCCAGCAGCTTAGGCGAAAACACTGAAGCTTTCTTT. Drawing the rest from reference TRBV11-2 and TRBJ1-1, the complete variable domain is EAGVAQSPRYKIIEKRQSVAFWCNPISGHATLYWYQQILGQGPKLLIQFQNNGVVDDSQLPKDRFSAERLKGVDSTLKIQPAKLEDSAVYLCASSLGENTEAFFGQGTRLTVV.

The rearrangement joins TRBV5-1 to TRBJ2-1, with D perhaps TRBD1 (7 bases). Germline V gene data show CDR1 as SGHRS and CDR2 as YFSETQ. Trimming shortened V by 6 bases and J by 6 bases, and 13 bases separated the two germline ends. The CDR3 contains 13 residues. The CDR3 protein is CASKRQGGNEQFF. CDR3 DNA sequence: TGCGCCAGCAAAAGACAGGGAGGCAATGAGCAGTTCTTC.

The chain uses TRBV5-1 and TRBJ2-3; D is unclear. Germline V gene sequence: CDR1 SGHRS, CDR2 YFSETQ. This CDR3 is built from 14 residues. V lost 0 bases and J lost 4, with 9 bases in between. This CDR3 is CASSLVPESDTQYF. CDR3 DNA: TGCGCCAGCAGCTTGGTTCCGGAGTCAGATACGCAGTATTTT.

The rearrangement uses TRBV2 and TRBJ2-2; D call uncertain. Deletions cut 5 bases from V and 5 bases from J, with 9 bases between. Germline V gene data show CDR1 as SNHLY and CDR2 as FYNNEI. This CDR3 is built from 13 residues. Here the CDR3 reads CASSFSETGELFF. The CDR3 coding sequence is TGTGCCAGCAGTTTCTCCGAGACCGGGGAGCTGTTTTTT.

Only a few counts were recorded for this clone. The rearrangement links TRBV7-2 to TRBJ2-5, with 10 bases that match TRBD1. In germline, CDR1 is SGHTA, CDR2 FQGNSA. V lost 2 bases to trimming and J lost 6 bases; unmatched junction nucleotides: 9. This CDR3 has 16 amino acids. The CDR3 loop reads CASSLPKTGGSKTQYF. The CDR3 DNA reads TGTGCCAGCAGCTTACCTAAGACAGGGGGCTCAAAGACCCAGTACTTC.

The CDR3 DNA follows: TGTGCCAGCAGCGGTCGGGTTTTCTACGAGCAGTACTTC. Its translation: CASSGRVFYEQYF. The J gene is TRBJ2-7, the V gene TRBV14, with D unresolved. Germline loops: CDR1 SGHDN, CDR2 FVKESK. V lost 5 bases, J lost 3 bases, and 11 bases lay in between. This CDR3 contains 13 residues.

The chain uses TRBV7-6 and TRBJ2-2; D remains unclear. Trimming removed 3 bases from V and 6 bases from J, with 5 bases in between. The CDR3 sequence is 12 residues long. Germline V gene lookup returns CDR1 SGHVS and CDR2 FNYEAQ. The CDR3 nucleotides read TGTGCCAGCAGCTTGCCACCCGGGGAGCTGTTTTTT. Residues: CASSLPPGELFF.

The V gene is TRBV7-2, the J gene TRBJ2-4, with TRBD1 matching over 8 bases. The CDR3 has 15 residues. The germline V gene has CDR1 SGHTA and CDR2 FQGNSA. The ends lost 5 bases at V and 7 bases at J; junction bases unmatched: 10. The CDR3 bases are TGTGCCAGCAGCATCGGACAGGGCGGAGGGAACATTCAGTACTTC. Protein product: CASSIGQGGGNIQYF. Full variable domain (rest looked up from reference TRBV7-2 and TRBJ2-4): GAGVSQSPSNKVTEKGKDVELRCDPISGHTALYWYRQSLGQGLEFLIYFQGNSAPDKSGLPSDRFSAERTGGSVSTLTIQRTQQEDSAVYLCASSIGQGGGNIQYFGAGTRLSVL.

As for this clone: The junction differs from germline at one of its ends, possibly a read error. This chain links TRBV2 with TRBJ1-2, with TRBD1 matching 9 bases. This CDR3 is 13 amino acids long. Germline CDR1 is SNHLY and CDR2 is FYNNEI. CDR3 region: CASSYGTGNVHDF. The DNA of the CDR3 is TGTGCCAGCAGCTATGGGACAGGGAATGTTCATGACTTC. The full variable domain, rest sourced from reference TRBV2 and TRBJ1-2, is EPEVTQTPSHQVTQMGQEVILRCVPISNHLYFYWYRQILGQKVEFLVSFYNNEISEKSEIFDDQFSVERPDGSNFTLKIRSTKLEDSAMYFCASSYGTGNVHDFGSGTRLTVV.

This clone has only a few counts. The J gene is TRBJ2-5, the V gene TRBV6-1; possible D gene TRBD1, 6 bases. The V gene's germline CDR1 is MNHNS and CDR2 SASEGT. The length of the CDR3 is 15 residues. The V end was cut by 7 bases, the J end by 5 bases, with 20 bases between. For the CDR3, the DNA is TGTGCCAGCATATCGACAGGAACAGTCCGGGAGACCCAGTACTTC. Translating it yields CASISTGTVRETQYF.

The CDR3 DNA follows: TGCGCCAGCAGCCTCGGACAGGGCGCTATAGGGCCCCTCCACTTT. Residues: CASSLGQGAIGPLHF. The chain employs TRBV5-1 and TRBJ1-6, with 8 bases matching TRBD1. Germline trimming cut 4 bases from V and 13 bases from J; bases unmatched to any gene: 13. This CDR3 contains 15 residues. In germline, CDR1 is SGHRS, CDR2 YFSETQ. The variable domain in full, with the rest retrieved from reference TRBV5-1 and TRBJ1-6, is KAGVTQTPRYLIKTRGQQVTLSCSPISGHRSVSWYQQTPGQGLQFLFEYFSETQRNKGNFPGRFSGRQFSNSRSEMNVSTLELGDSALYLCASSLGQGAIGPLHFGNGTRLTVT.

The V and J genes are TRBV6-5 and TRBJ2-2; 7 nucleotides line up with TRBD1. V lost 5 bases and J lost 2; bases outside the gene matches: 2. Germline V CDR1 and CDR2: MNHEY, SVGAGI. The CDR3 sequence is 14 residues long. CDR3 in amino acids: CASSGQANTGELFF. CDR3 coding DNA: TGTGCCAGCAGTGGACAGGCTAACACCGGGGAGCTGTTTTTT.

The rearrangement uses TRBV4-2 and TRBJ2-1, with 8 bases fitting TRBD2. V lost 1 base and J lost 0; bases outside the gene matches: 5. The germline gives CDR1 LGHNA, CDR2 YNFKEQ. The CDR3 runs 17 residues. The CDR3 DNA reads TGTGCCAGCAGCCAAGGTCGGGGGACTAGCTCCTACAATGAGCAGTTCTTC. It yields the protein CASSQGRGTSSYNEQFF.

The sample holds a few counts of this clone. In the same sample, other DNA sequences code for this CDR3. The genes are TRBV20-1 and TRBJ1-1; D not resolved. CDR1 and CDR2 from the germline V gene are DFQATT and SNEGSKA (reference sequence). V was cut by 3 bases and J by 10 bases, with 12 bases left in between. CDR3 length equals 11 residues. This chain's CDR3 is CSASSGGRAFF. The CDR3, as DNA: TGCAGTGCTAGTTCGGGTGGGAGAGCTTTCTTT.

The table lists this clone with a few counts. The chain employs TRBV7-8 and TRBJ2-7, with D tentatively TRBD2 (6 bases). This CDR3 comprises 15 residues. With 5 bases removed from V and 0 bases from J, the gap between germline ends came to 14 bases. Germline CDR1 is SGHVS and CDR2 is FQNEAQ. The CDR3 sequence: CASSPRDLASYEQYF. The DNA of the CDR3 is TGTGCCAGCAGCCCAAGGGACTTGGCCTCCTACGAGCAGTACTTC.

The chain joins TRBV14 to TRBJ2-3; D is possibly TRBD1 (5 bases). This CDR3 has 16 residues. Germline lookup yields CDR1 SGHDN and CDR2 FVKESK. V was shortened by 1 base and J by 3 bases, with 14 bases between the two germline ends. CDR3 loop: CASSQAGMELTDTQYF. CDR3 nucleotide sequence: TGTGCCAGCAGCCAAGCAGGGATGGAATTGACAGATACGCAGTATTTT. Using reference TRBV14 and TRBJ2-3 for the parts outside the CDR3, the full variable domain is EAGVTQFPSHSVIEKGQTVTLRCDPISGHDNLYWYRRVMGKEIKFLLHFVKESKQDESGMPNNRFLAERTGGTYSTLKVQPAELEDSGVYFCASSQAGMELTDTQYFGPGTRLTVL.

This chain connects TRBV27 to TRBJ1-1; TRBD1 is a possible D gene (5 bases). This CDR3 has 13 residues. Germline CDR1 is MNHEY and CDR2 is SMNVEV (reference sequence). V was pared by 3 bases and J by 10 bases, with 15 bases between. CDR3 bases: TGTGCCAGCAGTTTGGGGCAGGGAAGAAGAGCTTTCTTT. Translating gives CASSLGQGRRAFF.

The chain is built from TRBV7-3 and TRBJ2-1; D remains unclear. CDR3 length equals 12 residues. V was cut by 4 bases and J by 6 bases, with 7 bases left in between. The germline CDR1 and CDR2 sequences are SGHTA and FQGTGA. CDR3 DNA sequence: TGTGCCAGCAGCTCCGCAGGCAATGAGCAGTTCTTC. Its translation is CASSSAGNEQFF.

The chain employs TRBV5-1 and TRBJ2-3; TRBD2 matches at 8 bases. The V gene end was trimmed by 4 bases and the J gene end by 0 bases; junction bases not matched to a gene: 10. This CDR3 is 17 amino acids long. Germline assignment: CDR1 SGHRS and CDR2 YFSETQ. Written as DNA, the CDR3 is TGCGCCAGCAGCGGGGAACTAGCGGTGGCTAGCACAGATACGCAGTATTTT. Its translation: CASSGELAVASTDTQYF.

The J gene is TRBJ2-5, the V gene TRBV5-1; either TRBD1 or TRBD2 may fit D (6 bases each). This CDR3 is 14 amino acids long. CDR1 and CDR2 (germline): SGHRS, YFSETQ. V lost 6 bases to trimming and J lost 4 bases, with 16 bases between them. CDR3 residues: CASNSNGGLETQYF. CDR3 DNA sequence: TGCGCCAGCAACTCTAATGGGGGGCTAGAGACCCAGTACTTC.

This clone turned up a few times. The chain combines TRBV10-3 with TRBJ2-1; 9 nucleotides line up with TRBD2. This CDR3 spans 13 amino acids. Per germline, CDR1 ENHRY and CDR2 SYGVKD. V was pared by 10 bases and J by 9 bases, with 10 bases of the junction left unmatched. This CDR3 is CATYTGGGAEQFF. The CDR3 DNA sequence: TGTGCCACCTACACTGGCGGGGGGGCTGAGCAGTTCTTC.

This clone appeared a few times. Other DNA sequences of this sample code for an identical CDR3. The DNA for the CDR3 is TGCGCCAGCAGCCAGACGGGGAGCAATCAGCCCCAGCATTTT. This sequence encodes CASSQTGSNQPQHF. The rearrangement joins TRBV4-1 to TRBJ1-5; D is unresolved. Trimming cost V 3 bases and J 1 base, with 7 bases left between them. This CDR3 has 14 amino acids. The germline CDR1 and CDR2 sequences are MGHRA and YSYEKL.